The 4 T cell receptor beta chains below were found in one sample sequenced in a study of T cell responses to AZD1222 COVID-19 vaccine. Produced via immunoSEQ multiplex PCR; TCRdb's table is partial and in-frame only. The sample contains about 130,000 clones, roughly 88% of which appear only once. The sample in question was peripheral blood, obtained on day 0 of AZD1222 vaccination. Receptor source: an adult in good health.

In DNA, the CDR3 is TGTGCCACCAGCGCCGGGACAGGGTTTGATGGCTACACCTTC. Its protein product is CATSAGTGFDGYTF. The V and J genes are TRBV24-1 and TRBJ1-2, with 9 bases that match TRBD1. CDR1 KGHDR and CDR2 SFDVKD come from the germline V gene. With V trimmed by 7 bases and J by 6 bases, 8 bases remained unmatched. The CDR3 extends over 14 amino acids.

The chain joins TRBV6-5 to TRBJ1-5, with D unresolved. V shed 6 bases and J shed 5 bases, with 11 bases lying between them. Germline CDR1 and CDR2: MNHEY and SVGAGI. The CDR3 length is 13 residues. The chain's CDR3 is CASSKKLHQPQHF. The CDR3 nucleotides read TGTGCCAGCAGCAAGAAACTGCATCAGCCCCAGCATTTT.

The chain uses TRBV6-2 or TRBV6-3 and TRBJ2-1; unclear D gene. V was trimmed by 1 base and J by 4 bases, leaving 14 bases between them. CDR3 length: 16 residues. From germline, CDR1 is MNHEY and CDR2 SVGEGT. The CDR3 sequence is CASSYFDVSVYNEQFF. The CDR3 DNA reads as TGTGCCAGCAGTTACTTTGATGTATCAGTATACAATGAGCAGTTCTTC.

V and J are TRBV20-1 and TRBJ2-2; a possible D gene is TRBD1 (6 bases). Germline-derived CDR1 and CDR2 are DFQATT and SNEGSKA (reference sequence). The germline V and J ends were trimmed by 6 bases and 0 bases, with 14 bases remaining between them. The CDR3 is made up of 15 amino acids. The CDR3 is CSASPGQSNTGELFF. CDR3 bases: TGCAGTGCCAGTCCGGGACAATCGAACACCGGGGAGCTGTTTTTT.